This T cell receptor beta chain was sequenced during a study of cytomegalovirus exposure and HLA in healthy donors (dated by TCRdb to the late 2010s). Some background on the complete study: An earlier analysis of several hundred of the donors reported approximately 270 Gb of sequence data and some 120 million unique TCR beta sequences from approximately 180 million T cells. About 280 gigabases of sequencing data and tens of millions of unique TCR sequences were included in an early release covering about 700 HLA-typed donors. The genetic ancestry cluster associated with self-reported Caucasian donors included roughly 84% of the roughly 360 genotyped donors. The study was designed to test whether signatures of past pathogen exposure could be identified by cataloging public T cell receptors. The study profiled the T cell repertoires of 500 to 800 subjects by immunosequencing and related them to cytomegalovirus serostatus. Along with the roughly 710-subject first cohort, a separate validation cohort of about 110 different subjects was used. The study combined high-throughput TCR immunosequencing, statistical association of individual TCRs with disease status, and machine learning to predict cytomegalovirus infection status. In a later analysis, previously published TCR beta repertoires from 670 or so donors were re-analyzed and high-resolution HLA genotyping was added so that TCR occurrence patterns could be studied. Rather than using new phenotypic data, the later analysis identified candidate immune exposures from TCR beta sequences and from how often those sequences occurred across donors. In an earlier analysis of around 540 of the donors, high-throughput TCR beta sequencing was used to judge whether each TCR beta V gene segment behaved as functional or pseudogenic. Donor age, sex, ethnicity and CMV serostatus were compiled together with the repertoire data. A later genetic analysis took genome-wide SNP genotypes for about three fifths of the roughly 670 donors and used that subset as a discovery cohort. All discovery cohort repertoires had been generated using a single sequencing platform. HLA typing covered class I and class II loci at four-digit resolution. The number of donors typed differed by locus, with about 620-630 for A, B, C, DRB1 and DQB1, around 560 for DQA1, over 600 for DPA1, and 400 to 490 for DPB1. Because of strong linkage in the cohort, five DR-DQ haplotypes were treated as single units for association and clustering. Among around 400 genotyped donors of the cohort, an average of around 240,000 unique TCR beta nucleotide sequences were sequenced per donor, roughly 18% of them non-productive.

The cohort consisted of 666 healthy bone marrow donors. All cohort members were sampled while nominally healthy, although unrecorded immune exposures were likely present. The donor tested CMV seropositive and was one of the 289 seropositive cohort members. A peripheral blood sample was provided by each donor, and peripheral blood mononuclear cells were used for TCR beta sequencing. Genomic DNA was extracted from the blood cell samples with the Qiagen DNeasy Blood Extraction Kit. The library relied on the immunoSEQ multiplex PCR assay. For the multiplex PCR, a mixture combining 60 forward primers for TCR Vbeta segments and 13 reverse primers for TCR Jbeta segments was used. The CDR3 region of rearranged TCR beta genes was amplified from genomic DNA by a multiplex PCR assay. The Illumina HiSeq System was used to sequence the amplified TCR beta libraries as 87-base-pair reads. On the authors' methods: A later analysis counted some 74 million unique TCR beta chains across the 640 or so repertoires, and some 11 million of these chains were shared by at least two donors. To remove PCR and sequencing errors, raw reads were error-corrected and collapsed into unique sequences using a nearest-neighbor algorithm that merged closely related sequences. Alignment of CDR3 sequences to IMGT reference sequences was used to assign V, D and J gene segments. For a sequence to be retained, a match of at least six nucleotides was required to both a V gene segment and a J gene segment. Rearrangements were classified as productive when the CDR3 lacked stop codons and remained in frame with V and J, and all other rearrangements were classified as non-productive. CDR3 was defined by IMGT convention, running from the second conserved V-encoded cysteine to the conserved J-encoded phenylalanine. In an earlier analysis of more than 550 of the donors, sequences lacking an unambiguous match to a single V gene segment were excluded. In an earlier analysis of a few hundred of the donors, a V segment was called functional when productive rearrangements were above 56.7%, and segregating when the standard deviation between donors exceeded 5%. To diagnose cytomegalovirus status from the catalog of TCR beta chain sequences, a statistical classification framework was built. V and J gene assignment, in a later analysis, came from comparing TCR nucleotide sequences with IMGT/GENE-DB human TR gene sequences. A later analysis assigned CDR3 sequences and most-parsimonious VDJ recombination scenarios with the TCRdist pipeline. In a later analysis, every TCR beta chain was defined by the combination of its CDR3 amino acid sequence and its V-gene family, and reads without a unique V-gene family were dropped. A later analysis removed roughly 590 highly shared, low-generation-probability nucleotide sequences to deal with suspected cross-contamination and a sequencing artifact. For each public chain, a later analysis derived a clonal expansion index from normalized ranks of inferred template counts within each repertoire. A later analysis computed generation probabilities with a VDJ recombination model fitted to out-of-frame rearrangements, and checked the results against IGoR. In a later analysis, TCR-TCR, TCR-HLA and TCR-CMV co-occurrence was scored with hypergeometric tests, and a repertoire-size bias correction was applied to TCR pairs. A later analysis estimated false discovery rates by permuting HLA or CMV assignments 20 times. In a later analysis, co-occurring TCRs were grouped with DBSCAN, and TCRdist sequence similarity was added when clustering was performed within HLA-allele-positive subsets. For co-occurrence clustering, repertoires with fewer than 30,000 or more than 120,000 public chains were excluded, along with four to six repertoires with anomalous nucleotide sharing. The table comes from immuneACCESS by way of TCRdb, which keeps in-frame sequences with V and J called. Part of the clones is missing from these tables; in studies checked, under half for an unresolved V gene and the rest for unknown reasons. D and trimming were read from the DNA, whereas the V and J calls and clone size are those reported in that table. A total of approximately 160,000 clones appear in this sample, roughly 79% of them only once. The top ten constitute 7.4% of the sample.

The CDR3 starts with the cysteine, ends with the phenylalanine, and has 13 residues. The read is trimmed to its CDR3 DNA, 39 bases read in frame from base 1. The junction shows trimming of 7 bases on V and 8 bases on J, and the gene matches do not reach 10 bases of it. Looking up the germline V gene yields CDR1 SNHLY and CDR2 FYNNEI. Study-wide findings and limitations: In a later genetic analysis, fewer N-insertions in productive TCRs were reported among donors in an Asian-associated ancestry cluster than the approximately 670-donor mean. A further reported finding was that TCR beta sequences accurately predicted the HLA-A and HLA-B alleles for most subjects in the first cohort. V-gene and J-gene trimming of TCR beta chains was associated with a missense DCLRE1C variant in a later genetic analysis, and the association was replicated in an independent cohort. The authors suggested that the approach could potentially be extended to other disease states and immunological phenotypes. The 87-base-pair reads could not distinguish some IMGT-functional V segments, including TRBV6-2 and TRBV6-3, so those segments were excluded. Assigning TCR associations to individual alleles was difficult when HLA alleles, especially DR and DQ, strongly co-occurred. Because HLA typing was missing for some donors at each locus, association tests included only the typed subset. A later analysis reported that several top co-occurrence clusters appeared linked to parvovirus B19, influenza, CMV and Epstein-Barr virus. A total of some 180 TCR beta chains were listed by the study as associated with cytomegalovirus. Specific HLA alleles were associated with 15,000 to 20,000 TCR beta sequences at a false discovery rate of 0.05 in a later analysis. Some 16 rarely observed V segments, including chromosome 9 orphons, were excluded from the earlier analysis of approximately 600 of the donors because counts were too low. In an earlier analysis of under 600 of the donors, most TCR beta V segments were observed in productive rearrangements about 87% or about 30% of the time, broadly matching IMGT annotations. Three of the identified cytomegalovirus-associated TCR beta chains were confirmed in vitro to be specific for cytomegalovirus antigens. Linkage disequilibrium might explain the correlated functional status among segregating V segments, but an unknown experimental factor could not be excluded. A cluster of highly shared sequence variants was judged likely to represent a technical artifact of the sequencing pipeline. In a later analysis, TCR association rates were found to vary across HLA loci, with the most associated TCRs seen for DRB1 alleles and the fewest for HLA-C alleles. The presence/absence analyses assumed that sequencing depth was roughly uniform across donors, and that assumption may not be true. Most CMV-associated TCR beta chains appeared to be HLA-restricted in a later analysis, and the HLA associations seemed to be driven largely by CMV exposure. In this cohort, only TCR beta chains were sequenced, and detectable features were limited by the absence of alpha or paired-chain data. CMV serostatus was the only immune exposure information available for the cohort. Most TCR sequences were observed very rarely across donors, whereas some public TCRs were present in many individuals. The classifier was reported to diagnose cytomegalovirus status with high specificity and sensitivity in both the original and validation cohorts. A later analysis found that HLA-associated TCR beta chains were more clonally expanded and had lower generation probabilities than equally common non-associated chains.

This clone was counted between two and nine times. Its antigen has not been determined. Base qualities are not provided; no much larger clone lies one nucleotide away. This sequence originates from a male donor in good health and CMV-seropositive. The chain links TRBV2 with TRBJ1-1, with 7 junctional bases fitting TRBD1. Sample: PBMCs. CDR3 protein: CASKGTAGMEAFF. The nucleotide sequence reads as follows: TGTGCCAGCAAAGGGACAGCGGGTATGGAAGCTTTCTTT.